This TCR beta chain came from a study of T cells in Graves' hyperthyroidism and ophthalmopathy. Each patient was aged 18 to 65 and had newly diagnosed hyperthyroidism of under 2 months' duration. Germline V gene lookup returns CDR1 DFQATT and CDR2 SNEGSKA (reference sequence). Trimming removed 6 bases at V and 0 bases at J, with 11 bases between. The CDR3 is 14 residues long. This clonotype was observed at least ten times. RNA transcripts gave rise to amplified TCR beta CDR3 regions. First-round RT-PCR with HTBI primers amplified the TCR CDR3 region. TCRdb reprocessed the multiplex PCR reads via MiXCR and lists one record per CDR3 protein. The table lists under 700,000 distinct CDR3 sequences, approximately 16% of them singletons.

This TCR derives from a woman aged 18-29 years with Graves' hyperthyroidism. Sequencing was performed on blood. This rearrangement joins TRBV20-1 to TRBJ2-2; possibly TRBD1 or TRBD2 for D (5 bases each). The CDR3 protein is CSAGTNANTGELFF. The CDR3 nucleotides read TGCAGTGCCGGGACCAACGCGAACACCGGGGAGCTGTTTTTT.